This T cell receptor beta chain was identified in a study of monozygotic twins with inflammatory bowel disease. UMIs that included a 6-nucleotide sample barcode were added by template switching, which took place during cDNA synthesis. No DNA is given; TCRdb re-called the 5' RACE reads and lists each CDR3 protein once. Its table records more than 300,000 distinct CDR3 sequences. CDR3 length: 14 amino acids. This receptor was identified in a human donor with ulcerative colitis or Crohn's disease, or a healthy co-twin of an affected twin (not recorded which). The chain links TRBV12-3 or TRBV12-4 to TRBJ2-7; TCRdb's assignment of TRBD1 cannot be checked, as there is no DNA. The sample consisted of blood. The CDR3 loop reads CASSLFGGIGEQYF.